Shown below are 30 T cell receptor beta chains from a single sample sequenced in a study of CD8 T cells in ankylosing spondylitis. One entry per CDR3 protein results from TCRdb running MiXCR on the 5' RACE reads. The sample includes about 110,000 distinct CDR3 sequences, about 25% seen only once; the top ten take 10% to 15%. Sequencing was done on a sample of synovial fluid, either unsorted or a sorted T cell fraction (not recorded which). The receptors shown here come from a male donor with ankylosing spondylitis.

The chain recombines TRBV6-1 with TRBJ2-2, with 14 bases aligning to TRBD2. CDR1 MNHNS and CDR2 SASEGT come from the germline V gene. The V and J ends lost 3 bases and 6 bases, in that order; junction bases with no gene match: 3. This CDR3 region has 16 residues. The CDR3 nucleotides read TGTGCCAGCAGTGAGGGGACTAGCGGGAGACCCGGGGAGCTGTTTTTT. It codes for CASSEGTSGRPGELFF.

V usage is TRBV4-1 and J usage is TRBJ1-1, with D unresolved. Germline values: CDR1 MGHRA, CDR2 YSYEKL. CDR3 length: 15 residues. With 1 base removed from V and 1 base from J, the gap between germline ends came to 10 bases. DNA for the CDR3: TGCGCCAGCAGCCAAGTCTATGGGGAGAACACTGAAGCTTTCTTT. Residues: CASSQVYGENTEAFF.

This clonotype appeared a few times. The chain combines TRBV7-2 with TRBJ2-1; no reliable D call. Germline loops: CDR1 SGHTA, CDR2 FQGNSA. The ends were cut back, 3 bases at V and 0 bases at J, with 9 bases in the middle. The CDR3 is made up of 15 amino acids. This chain's CDR3 is CASSFFGDSYNEQFF. The CDR3 DNA reads as TGTGCCAGCAGCTTCTTTGGGGACTCCTACAATGAGCAGTTCTTC.

In this sample, this clonotype turned up many times. The V and J genes are TRBV20-1 and TRBJ2-1, with D hard to call. V lost 3 bases to trimming and J lost 0 bases, with 6 bases between them. The CDR3 covers 13 residues. In germline, CDR1 is DFQATT, CDR2 SNEGSKA (reference sequence). This chain's CDR3 is CSASASSYNEQFF. The CDR3, as DNA: TGCAGTGCTAGCGCTAGCTCCTACAATGAGCAGTTCTTC.

The rearrangement uses TRBV29-1 and TRBJ2-7; 9 bases agree with TRBD2. This CDR3 is built from 14 residues. In germline, CDR1 is SQVTM, CDR2 ANQGSEA. V shed 4 bases and J 4 bases; nucleotides not matched to a gene: 8. In DNA form, the CDR3 reads TGCAGCGTTGTTGGAGCGGGAGGTGTATACGAGCAGTACTTC. Its protein is CSVVGAGGVYEQYF.

V gene TRBV12-3 or TRBV12-4 combines with J gene TRBJ1-6; D is ambiguous. There are 11 residues in the CDR3. V lost 5 bases and J lost 14, with 10 bases in between. The CDR3: CASSRGATLHF. CDR3 nucleotides: TGTGCCAGCAGTCGGGGAGCCACCCTCCACTTT.

By share, this clonotype ranks as medium-sized. The chain joins TRBV9 to TRBJ2-3, with a weak D call TRBD2 (6 bases). Germline V gene lookup returns CDR1 SGDLS and CDR2 YYNGEE. The CDR3 has 15 residues. V dropped 4 bases and J dropped 2 bases, with 14 bases sitting between them. Written as DNA, the CDR3 is TGTGCCAGCAGCTTCGGGACTGCCTCCACAGATACGCAGTATTTT. This sequence encodes CASSFGTASTDTQYF. Full variable domain (rest looked up from reference TRBV9 and TRBJ2-3): DSGVTQTPKHLITATGQRVTLRCSPRSGDLSVYWYQQSLDQGLQFLIQYYNGEERAKGNILERFSAQQFPDLHSELNLSSLELGDSALYFCASSFGTASTDTQYFGPGTRLTVL.

The chain couples TRBV7-2 to TRBJ2-1; D not resolved. Per the germline V gene, CDR1 is SGHTA and CDR2 is FQGNSA. Trimming removed 5 bases at V and 15 bases at J, with 14 bases between. CDR3 length: 11 amino acids. This chain's CDR3 is CASSISFHAFF. In DNA, the CDR3 is TGTGCCAGCAGCATAAGCTTCCATGCGTTCTTC.

In this sample, this clonotype turned up many times. This sequence joins TRBV7-2 and TRBJ2-7, with TRBD2 matching over 7 bases. CDR1 and CDR2 (germline): SGHTA, FQGNSA. V lost 1 base to trimming and J lost 3 bases; unmatched junction nucleotides: 6. CDR3 length: 15 amino acids. The CDR3 bases are TGTGCCAGCAGCTTAGTCGCGGGAGTTGGCTACGAGCAGTACTTC. It encodes CASSLVAGVGYEQYF.

This clonotype was detected only a few times. The chain is built from TRBV20-1 and TRBJ2-1; 12 positions agree with TRBD2. CDR3 length: 19 amino acids. CDR1 DFQATT and CDR2 SNEGSKA come from the germline V gene (reference sequence). V was clipped by 0 bases and J by 0 bases; unmatched bases: 9. The CDR3 loop is CSAREFRTSGTLSYNEQFF. CDR3 DNA sequence: TGCAGTGCTAGAGAATTTCGGACTAGCGGGACCCTCTCCTACAATGAGCAGTTCTTC.

This chain connects TRBV13 to TRBJ2-1; 8 bases line up with TRBD2. V dropped 5 bases and J dropped 4; count of bases not matched to a gene: 10. Germline loops: CDR1 PRHDT, CDR2 FYEKMQ (reference sequence). The CDR3 runs 16 residues. The CDR3: CASSEPGTSRYNEQFF. CDR3 bases: TGTGCCAGCAGCGAACCCGGGACTAGTCGGTACAATGAGCAGTTCTTC. Drawing the rest from reference TRBV13 and TRBJ2-1, the complete variable domain is AAGVIQSPRHLIKEKRETATLKCYPIPRHDTVYWYQQGPGQDPQFLISFYEKMQSDKGSIPDRFSAQQFSDYHSELNMSSLELGDSALYFCASSEPGTSRYNEQFFGPGTRLTVL.

The CDR3 region is CASSSSRSYEQYV. CDR3 nucleotide sequence: TGTGCCAGCAGCTCGAGTAGGTCCTACGAGCAGTACGTC. V gene TRBV6-6 combines with J gene TRBJ2-7; no firm D call. This CDR3 is built from 13 residues. Germline V CDR1 and CDR2: MNHNY, SVGAGI (reference sequence). Trimming took off 6 bases at V and 1 base at J, with 10 bases between the two ends.

This clonotype was counted between two and nine times. V usage is TRBV27 and J usage is TRBJ1-1, with D perhaps TRBD1 (5 bases). Germline loops: CDR1 MNHEY, CDR2 SMNVEV (reference sequence). CDR3 size: 14 residues. With 3 bases removed from V and 1 base from J, the gap between germline ends came to 9 bases. CDR3 in amino acids: CASSFWGGNTEAFF. CDR3 DNA: TGTGCCAGCAGTTTTTGGGGGGGGAACACTGAAGCTTTCTTT.

This clonotype was detected only a few times. CDR3 loop: CASSQEVGGANYGYTF. In nucleotides, the CDR3 is TGTGCCAGCAGCCAAGAGGTGGGGGGGGCTAACTATGGCTACACCTTC. V usage is TRBV4-2 and J usage is TRBJ1-2; D possibly corresponds to TRBD1 (5 bases). This CDR3 is 16 amino acids long. V shed 0 bases and J shed 0 bases, with 11 bases lying between them. Germline values: CDR1 LGHNA, CDR2 YNFKEQ.

The table lists this clonotype with many counts. This chain joins TRBV20-1 and TRBJ2-1; 10 nucleotides agree with TRBD2. The germline V gene encodes CDR1 DFQATT and CDR2 SNEGSKA (reference sequence). The V and J ends lost 6 bases and 2 bases, in that order; junction bases with no gene match: 4. This CDR3 is built from 14 residues. CDR3 region: CSATGTSAYNEQFF. CDR3 sequence (DNA): TGCAGTGCAACCGGGACTAGCGCCTACAATGAGCAGTTCTTC.

The V and J genes are TRBV11-1 and TRBJ2-5, with 7 bases identical to TRBD2. The CDR3 has 17 residues. V trimming: 5 bases; J trimming: 1 base; junction bases outside the gene matches: 13. Germline CDR1 is SGHAT and CDR2 is FQDESV (reference sequence). The CDR3 DNA reads TGTGCCAGCAGCCCCGGAGGTCTAGCGGAAACCCAAGAGACCCAGTACTTC. It is translated as CASSPGGLAETQETQYF.

The gene calls are TRBV11-1 and TRBJ2-3; D uncertain. The CDR3 consists of 12 residues. Per the germline V gene, CDR1 is SGHAT and CDR2 is FQDESV (reference sequence). V was clipped by 5 bases and J by 7 bases, with 10 bases between them. The CDR3 loop is CASSPSDNTQYF. The CDR3 DNA is TGTGCCAGCAGCCCCAGTGATAATACGCAGTATTTT.

This chain connects TRBV29-1 to TRBJ2-5; D unresolved. The germline V and J ends were trimmed by 1 base and 2 bases, with 5 bases remaining between them. Germline CDR1 and CDR2: SQVTM and ANQGSEA. CDR3 length: 12 residues. The CDR3, as DNA: TGCAGCGTTGAAGTGGGGCAAGAGACCCAGTACTTC. Amino acids: CSVEVGQETQYF.

This sequence joins TRBV7-2 and TRBJ2-7; D possibly matches TRBD1 or TRBD2 (5 bases each). CDR1 is SGHTA, CDR2 FQGNSA, per germline. This CDR3 is built from 15 residues. The V and J ends lost 1 base and 0 bases respectively, with 10 bases between them. DNA of the CDR3: TGTGCCAGCAGCTTAGTAGGGACGGCCTCCTACGAGCAGTACTTC. It specifies CASSLVGTASYEQYF.

The sample holds a few counts of this clonotype. The chain is built from TRBV27 and TRBJ1-5; possibly TRBD1 for D (5 bases). Germline V gives CDR1 MNHEY, CDR2 SMNVEV (reference sequence). The CDR3 is 14 residues long. V lost 5 bases to trimming and J lost 2 bases, with 10 bases between them. The DNA of the CDR3 is TGTGCCAGCAGTCCCATGGGGGGCAATCAGCCCCAGCATTTT. Its translation: CASSPMGGNQPQHF.

The V call is TRBV7-2, the J call TRBJ2-4, with unresolved D. V lost 5 bases and J lost 6, with 11 bases in between. CDR3 length equals 13 residues. Germline CDR1 reads SGHTA; CDR2 reads FQGNSA. In DNA, the CDR3 is TGTGCCAGCAGCCCCCCGGCAGGAAACATTCAGTACTTC. Amino acid sequence: CASSPPAGNIQYF. The variable domain in full, with the rest retrieved from reference TRBV7-2 and TRBJ2-4, is GAGVSQSPSNKVTEKGKDVELRCDPISGHTALYWYRQSLGQGLEFLIYFQGNSAPDKSGLPSDRFSAERTGGSVSTLTIQRTQQEDSAVYLCASSPPAGNIQYFGAGTRLSVL.

The sample holds many counts of this clonotype. V usage is TRBV15 and J usage is TRBJ1-1, with a tentative D call TRBD1 (5 bases). The CDR3 is 15 amino acids. With 3 bases removed from V and 0 bases from J, the gap between germline ends came to 11 bases. Per the germline V gene, CDR1 is LNHNV and CDR2 is YYDKDF (reference sequence). CDR3 nucleotides: TGTGCCACCAGCAGCGGGGGAGCGGTGAACACTGAAGCTTTCTTT. This codes for CATSSGGAVNTEAFF. The variable domain in full, completed from reference TRBV15 and TRBJ1-1, reads DAMVIQNPRYQVTQFGKPVTLSCSQTLNHNVMYWYQQKSSQAPKLLFHYYDKDFNNEADTPDNFQSRRPNTSFCFLDIRSPGLGDTAMYLCATSSGGAVNTEAFFGQGTRLTVV.

The CDR3 DNA sequence: TGCAGCGTTGAAGTTCAGACGGCAGAGACCCAGTACTTC. It encodes CSVEVQTAETQYF. The chain is built from TRBV29-1 and TRBJ2-5; D is unclear. V lost 1 base, J lost 4 bases, and 10 bases lay in between. The V gene's germline CDR1 is SQVTM and CDR2 ANQGSEA. The CDR3 is 13 amino acids.

The chain recombines TRBV29-1 with TRBJ1-1, with a possible D match to TRBD1 (5 bases). V gave up 2 bases and J gave up 5 bases, with 12 bases separating them. The CDR3 is 13 residues long. CDR1 is SQVTM and CDR2 is ANQGSEA in the germline V gene. As DNA, the CDR3 is TGCAGCGTTGAAAATCAGGGAGGGACTGAAGCTTTCTTT. It translates to CSVENQGGTEAFF.

Here the CDR3 reads CASSRASYNEQFF. The CDR3 nucleotides read TGCGCCAGCAGCAGGGCCTCCTACAATGAGCAGTTCTTC. The genes are TRBV5-1 and TRBJ2-1; D remains ambiguous. Germline assignment: CDR1 SGHRS and CDR2 YFSETQ. The V end was cut by 4 bases, the J end by 0 bases, with 5 bases between. The CDR3 loop spans 13 amino acids.

The V gene is TRBV10-3, the J gene TRBJ1-1; 8 bases are a match to TRBD1. Germline values: CDR1 ENHRY, CDR2 SYGVKD. Trimming removed 6 bases from V and 1 base from J; junction bases left unmatched: 4. The CDR3 runs 14 residues. CDR3 coding DNA: TGTGCCATCAGCCTAGGGACAGGGAACACTGAAGCTTTCTTT. Protein product: CAISLGTGNTEAFF.

CDR3 in amino acids: CATSTGTSGYTQHF. The CDR3, as DNA: TGTGCCACCAGTACCGGGACTAGCGGGTATACGCAGCATTTT. The rearrangement joins TRBV15 to TRBJ2-3; the D gene is possibly TRBD1 (5 bases). The J call may be in error: the DNA end matches TRBJ1-5 better. Germline-derived CDR1 and CDR2 are LNHNV and YYDKDF (reference sequence). The CDR3 length is 14 residues.

This clonotype was counted many times. This chain joins TRBV7-9 and TRBJ2-3; D possibly corresponds to TRBD2 (5 bases). Per the germline V gene, CDR1 is SEHNR and CDR2 is FQNEAQ (reference sequence). Between the trimmed V and J ends, which lost 2 bases and 0 bases, there was a span of 12 bases. The CDR3 is made up of 16 amino acids. CDR3 sequence reads: CASSLRRSASTDTQYF. CDR3 DNA sequence: TGTGCCAGCAGCTTACGGAGGAGCGCCAGCACAGATACGCAGTATTTT.

The chain recombines TRBV7-2 with TRBJ2-3; 8 nucleotides line up with TRBD2. This CDR3 is built from 15 residues. Losses at the gene ends were 8 bases for V and 1 base for J; bases not matched to a gene: 8. Germline V gene data show CDR1 as SGHTA and CDR2 as FQGNSA. CDR3 region: CASSIAGPGTDTQYF. The CDR3 region has the DNA TGTGCCAGCTCCATAGCGGGACCCGGCACAGATACGCAGTATTTT.

The table lists this clonotype with many counts. V and J are TRBV7-2 and TRBJ2-2; 8 nucleotides match TRBD2. The CDR3 loop spans 14 amino acids. Germline CDR1 and CDR2: SGHTA and FQGNSA. V gave up 4 bases and J gave up 6 bases; unmatched junction bases: 4. This chain's CDR3 is CASSYPAGAGELFF. The CDR3 bases are TGTGCCAGCAGCTACCCAGCGGGAGCCGGGGAGCTGTTTTTT. The full variable domain, completed using reference TRBV7-2 and TRBJ2-2, is GAGVSQSPSNKVTEKGKDVELRCDPISGHTALYWYRQSLGQGLEFLIYFQGNSAPDKSGLPSDRFSAERTGGSVSTLTIQRTQQEDSAVYLCASSYPAGAGELFFGEGSRLTVL.